This TCR beta chain appears in the sequencing data of a study of shared clonotypes between healthy human individuals. Only CD45RO-negative cells positively selected for CCR7 counted as naive CD8 cells, so terminally differentiated effector memory CD45RA+ cells were excluded. Method: immunoSEQ multiplex PCR; TCRdb's copy keeps in-frame clones and lacks some. This table has millions of clones, approximately 94% appearing once. This CDR3 contains 15 residues. Germline assignment: CDR1 MGHRA and CDR2 YSYEKL. Trimming took 0 bases from V and 6 from J, leaving 11 bases between them. Sequenced: naive CD8+ T cells sorted from blood. The source of this sequence is a man aged 18 to 30 in good health. The J gene is TRBJ2-2, the V gene TRBV4-1, with D perhaps matching TRBD1 (6 bases). The CDR3 coding sequence is TGCGCCAGCAGCCAAGATGTGGGGGCTGCCGGGGAGCTGTTTTTT. Its protein is CASSQDVGAAGELFF.